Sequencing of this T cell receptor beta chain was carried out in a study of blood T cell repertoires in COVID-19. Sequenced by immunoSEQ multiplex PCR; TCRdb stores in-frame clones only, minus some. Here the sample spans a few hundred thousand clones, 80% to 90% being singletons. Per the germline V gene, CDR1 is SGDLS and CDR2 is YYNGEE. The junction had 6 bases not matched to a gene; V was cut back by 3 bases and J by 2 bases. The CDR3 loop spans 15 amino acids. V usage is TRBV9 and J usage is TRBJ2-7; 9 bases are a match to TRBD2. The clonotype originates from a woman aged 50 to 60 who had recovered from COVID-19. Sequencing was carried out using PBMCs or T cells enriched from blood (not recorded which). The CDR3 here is CASSGRLAETYEQYF. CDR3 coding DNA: TGTGCCAGCAGCGGGAGACTAGCGGAAACCTACGAGCAGTACTTC.